This T cell receptor beta chain was captured by sequencing in a study of blood T cell repertoires in COVID-19. About the research overall: Acute-phase and convalescent COVID-19 samples originated in the United States, Italy and Spain. T cells, B-cell-depleted T cells, or PBMCs supplied cDNA or gDNA.

The CDR3 contains 11 residues. Germline V CDR1 and CDR2: LNHDA, SQIVND (reference sequence). V gave up 2 bases and J gave up 11 bases, with 9 bases separating them. As originally analysed: Nucleated cell counts were estimated from reference gene primer amplification. Method: immunoSEQ multiplex PCR; TCRdb's copy keeps in-frame clones and lacks some. For V, J and clone size, that table is used; D and trimming come from the DNA. The sample carries about 24,000 clones, around 81% recorded once. The sequence derives from a man aged 70 or older with acute or convalescent COVID-19. The chain uses TRBV19 and TRBJ1-2, with no clear D. The sample was peripheral blood. CDR3 DNA sequence: TGTGCCAGTAGTATACTCAACTCGTACACCTTC. Translated, it gives CASSILNSYTF.